This entry describes one T cell receptor beta chain. The sample originates from a study of blood T cell repertoires in COVID-19. TCRdb's copy holds only in-frame clones and misses some; the assay was immunoSEQ multiplex PCR. The sample consists of 150,000 to 200,000 clones, approximately 87% of them appearing once. Trimming took off 3 bases at V and 4 bases at J, with 12 bases between the two ends. CDR3 length: 14 amino acids. Germline loops: CDR1 SEHNR, CDR2 FQNEAQ (reference sequence). The V call is TRBV7-9, the J call TRBJ2-5; D ambiguous. Sequenced material: peripheral blood. The TCR sequence derives from a woman aged 70 to 79 with COVID-19, enrolled during active disease. This CDR3 reads CASSFSFSRETQYF. CDR3 sequence (DNA): TGTGCCAGCAGCTTCAGTTTCTCCAGAGAGACCCAGTACTTC.